The T cell receptor (beta chain) described here comes from a study of beta chain features in type 1 diabetes. Turning to the study itself: The patients were much like the healthy donors in age, gender and cell yields. Study-wide findings and caveats: Shortening of TCRB CDR3s, moderate but significant, appeared in all four CD4+ subsets of Type 1 diabetes patients. In the patient group, naive, central memory and Treg TCRB repertoires seemed more alike than in the healthy donor group.

Notes on this clone: The antigen is not known.

Isolated RNA was reverse transcribed in full, so expressed TCRB transcripts were sequenced. Sequencing used immunoSEQ multiplex PCR; TCRdb keeps in-frame clones, though not all of them. The data show hundreds of thousands of clones, 7% to 10% seen once. The receptor was derived from a man aged 25 to 40 with type 1 diabetes. Sequencing used central memory CD4+ T cells from blood.

The CDR3 spells CASSLQTLTYEQYF. The CDR3 DNA follows: TGTGCCAGCAGCTTACAGACGCTAACCTACGAGCAGTACTTC. This chain uses TRBV7-2 with TRBJ2-7, with D unresolved. Germline V gene sequence: CDR1 SGHTA, CDR2 FQGNSA. The germline V and J ends were trimmed by 2 bases and 2 bases, with 10 bases remaining between them. The length of the CDR3 is 14 residues.